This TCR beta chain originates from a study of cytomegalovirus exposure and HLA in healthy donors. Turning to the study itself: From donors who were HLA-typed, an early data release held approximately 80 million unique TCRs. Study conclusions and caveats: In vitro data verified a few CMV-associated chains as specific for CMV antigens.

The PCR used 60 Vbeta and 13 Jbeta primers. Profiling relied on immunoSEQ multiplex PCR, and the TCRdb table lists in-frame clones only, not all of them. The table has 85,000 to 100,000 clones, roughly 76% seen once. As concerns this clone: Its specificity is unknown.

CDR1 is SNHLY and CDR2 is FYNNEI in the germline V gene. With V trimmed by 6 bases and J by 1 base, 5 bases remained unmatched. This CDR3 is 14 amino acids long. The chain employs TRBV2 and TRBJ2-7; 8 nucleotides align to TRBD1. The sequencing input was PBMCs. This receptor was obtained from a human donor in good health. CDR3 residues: CASRGQGTSYEQYF. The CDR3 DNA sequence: TGTGCCAGCAGAGGACAGGGTACGTCCTACGAGCAGTACTTC.